The rows below give T cell receptor beta chains drawn from one sample of a study of blood T cell repertoires in COVID-19. The data were produced by immunoSEQ multiplex PCR, yet TCRdb's version contains in-frame clones alone and is incomplete. The sample includes some 170,000 clones, 70% to 90% seen only once; the top ten take about 0.95%. Sequenced material: peripheral blood. The receptor set was obtained from a man aged 40-49 years with acute or convalescent COVID-19. The CDR3 runs from the conserved cysteine through the conserved F or W. The D gene is left open where the match is weak. Part of the rows lack a size; the others show once, few, many or a class for expanded clones.

J,D,size,V,CDR3,DNA
TRBJ1-1,TRBD1,.,TRBV6-1,CASSDGQGARTEAFF,TGTGCCAGCAGTGACGGACAGGGGGCGCGGACTGAAGCTTTCTTT
TRBJ1-1,.,.,TRBV5-1,CASGGRSNTEAFF,TGCGCCAGCGGCGGGAGATCGAACACTGAAGCTTTCTTT
TRBJ1-3,TRBD1,.,TRBV5-1,CASSTSSTGTGNTIYF,TGCGCCAGCAGCACCTCCTCGACAGGGACTGGAAACACCATATATTTT
TRBJ2-5,TRBD1,.,TRBV30,CAWKTGPQETQYF,TGTGCCTGGAAGACAGGGCCGCAAGAGACCCAGTACTTC
TRBJ1-1,.,.,TRBV5-8,CASSRGTGTEAFF,TGTGCCAGCAGCAGGGGTACTGGAACTGAAGCTTTCTTT
TRBJ1-1,TRBD1,.,TRBV5-6,CASSLRGRGTEAFF,TGTGCCAGCAGCTTGAGGGGGCGAGGGACTGAAGCTTTCTTT
TRBJ1-3,TRBD1,.,TRBV5-6,CASSSPGGQLSGNTIYF,TGTGCCAGCAGCTCGCCAGGGGGCCAATTATCTGGAAACACCATATATTTT
TRBJ1-5,.,.,TRBV6-1,CASSEMGGNQPQHF,TGTGCCAGCAGTGAAATGGGAGGCAATCAGCCCCAGCATTTT
TRBJ1-5,TRBD1,.,TRBV19,CASSMWAGGSNQPQHF,TGTGCCAGTAGTATGTGGGCAGGGGGTAGCAATCAGCCCCAGCATTTT
TRBJ1-5,TRBD1,few,TRBV24-1,CATSETTGDSSNQPQHF,TGTGCCACCAGTGAGACGACAGGGGACAGTAGCAATCAGCCCCAGCATTTT
TRBJ2-2,TRBD1,few,TRBV6-5,CASSRGRPGELFF,TGTGCCAGCAGTAGGGGGCGTCCCGGGGAGCTGTTTTTT
TRBJ1-2,.,.,TRBV5-4,CASSSQGRSYGYTF,TGTGCCAGCAGCTCCCAGGGGCGAAGTTATGGCTACACCTTC
TRBJ2-1,TRBD1,.,TRBV28,CASSPGQGRKDEQFF,TGTGCCAGCAGCCCCGGACAGGGAAGGAAGGATGAGCAGTTCTTC
TRBJ1-1,.,.,TRBV27,CASSLEGNTEAFF,TGTGCCAGCAGTTTAGAGGGAAACACTGAAGCTTTCTTT
TRBJ1-1,.,.,TRBV7-9,CASSPQGNTEAFF,TGTGCCAGCAGCCCCCAGGGGAACACTGAAGCTTTCTTT
TRBJ2-3,.,.,TRBV7-9,CASSFSLGAVSTDTQYF,TGTGCCAGCAGCTTTTCCTTAGGGGCGGTCAGCACAGATACGCAGTATTTT
TRBJ2-1,TRBD1,.,TRBV10-1,CASSSTGDNEQFF,TGCGCCAGCAGTTCTACAGGGGACAATGAGCAGTTCTTC
TRBJ2-3,TRBD1,.,TRBV28,CASSSNRGRTDTQYF,TGTGCCAGCAGTTCAAACAGGGGTCGGACAGATACGCAGTATTTT
TRBJ1-1,.,.,TRBV6-5,CASRSPGGSTEAFF,TGTGCCAGCAGGTCCCCCGGCGGGAGCACTGAAGCTTTCTTT
TRBJ2-5,TRBD1,once,TRBV20-1,CSTGGQETQYF,TGCAGTACAGGGGGGCAAGAGACCCAGTACTTC
TRBJ1-5,.,.,TRBV3-1/TRBV3-2,CASSIGGGPQHF,TGTGCCAGCAGCATCGGGGGTGGGCCCCAGCATTTT
TRBJ2-2,.,.,TRBV6-5,CASNTGSAGELFF,TGTGCCAGCAACACAGGGTCTGCCGGGGAGCTGTTTTTT
TRBJ1-2,TRBD1,.,TRBV29-1,CSVEGGVEGYTF,TGCAGCGTAGAAGGGGGCGTAGAGGGCTACACCTTC
TRBJ2-7,TRBD1,.,TRBV6-5,CASSRDRGLYEQYF,TGTGCCAGCAGCCGGGACAGGGGCTTGTACGAGCAGTACTTC
TRBJ1-4,TRBD1,.,TRBV6-5,CASKGQGRNEKLFF,TGTGCCAGCAAAGGACAGGGCAGGAACGAAAAACTGTTTTTT
TRBJ2-2,.,.,TRBV10-3,CAIRGLNTGELFF,TGTGCCATCAGGGGACTGAACACCGGGGAGCTGTTTTTT
TRBJ1-4,.,.,TRBV15,CATSRGQGEKLFF,TGTGCCACCAGCAGGGGCCAGGGGGAAAAACTGTTTTTT
TRBJ2-3,.,.,TRBV18,CASSAGQRRSTDTQYF,TGTGCCAGCTCAGCAGGTCAGCGGCGAAGCACAGATACGCAGTATTTT
TRBJ2-6,.,.,TRBV23-1,CASSYPRSRVGRSGANVLTF,TGCGCCAGCAGTTATCCTCGTAGCCGGGTTGGTCGCTCTGGGGCCAACGTCCTGACTTTC
TRBJ1-6,TRBD1,.,TRBV27,CASSSKGASYNSPLHF,TGTGCCAGCAGTTCCAAGGGGGCGTCCTATAATTCACCCCTCCACTTT
TRBJ1-4,.,few,TRBV30,CAWSVVDILGEKLFF,TGTGCCTGGAGTGTAGTTGACATATTGGGTGAAAAACTGTTTTTT
TRBJ1-5,.,.,TRBV3-1/TRBV3-2,CASSQDGGPGGNQPQHF,TGTGCCAGCAGCCAAGACGGGGGGCCAGGCGGCAATCAGCCCCAGCATTTT
TRBJ2-1,TRBD2,.,TRBV10-3,CAISGLAGGENEQFF,TGTGCCATCAGCGGACTAGCGGGGGGAGAAAATGAGCAGTTCTTC
TRBJ1-3,TRBD1,.,TRBV6-5,CASRGTGGSGNTIYF,TGTGCCAGCAGGGGGACAGGGGGCTCTGGAAACACCATATATTTT
TRBJ2-3,TRBD2,few,TRBV28,CASSLRAGGADTQYF,TGTGCCAGCAGCTTAAGAGCGGGGGGTGCAGATACGCAGTATTTT
TRBJ2-7,.,.,TRBV6-1,CASSEARRGEQYF,TGTGCCAGCAGTGAAGCGCGCAGGGGCGAGCAGTACTTC
TRBJ2-7,.,few,TRBV9,CASSPELSYEQYF,TGTGCCAGCAGCCCTGAGCTCTCCTACGAGCAGTACTTC
TRBJ1-5,.,.,TRBV7-2,CASSLVQGSNQPQHF,TGTGCCAGCAGCTTAGTACAGGGATCGAATCAGCCCCAGCATTTT
TRBJ2-1,TRBD2,.,TRBV27,CASSLIGTSNEQFF,TGTGCCAGCAGTCTAATAGGGACTAGCAATGAGCAGTTCTTC
TRBJ2-5,TRBD1,once,TRBV6-6,CASIRDRQETQYF,TGTGCCAGCATAAGGGACAGGCAAGAGACCCAGTACTTC
TRBJ2-2,TRBD1,.,TRBV27,CASSLLTPVTGSRAGELFF,TGTGCCAGCAGTTTACTTACTCCTGTGACAGGGAGTCGAGCCGGGGAGCTGTTTTTT
TRBJ2-1,TRBD1,.,TRBV7-6,CASSPRLTGVNEQFF,TGTGCCAGCAGCCCGAGACTGACAGGGGTGAATGAGCAGTTCTTC
TRBJ1-5,.,.,TRBV7-2,CASSPGSGRNQPQHF,TGTGCCAGCAGCCCTGGCTCAGGGCGCAATCAGCCCCAGCATTTT
TRBJ1-5,TRBD1,.,TRBV25-1,CASSPNTGGNQPQHF,TGTGCCAGCAGTCCTAACACAGGGGGCAATCAGCCCCAGCATTTT
TRBJ1-4,TRBD1,.,TRBV7-9,CASSLLDRGNEKLFF,TGTGCCAGCAGCTTATTGGACAGGGGTAATGAAAAACTGTTTTTT
TRBJ1-2,.,.,TRBV29-1,CSVGGGDNYGYTF,TGCAGCGTGGGCGGCGGGGATAACTATGGCTACACCTTC
TRBJ2-7,TRBD1,.,TRBV7-3,CASSLGQGKSYEQYF,TGTGCCAGCAGCTTAGGACAGGGAAAGTCCTACGAGCAGTACTTC
TRBJ2-1,.,.,TRBV12-3/TRBV12-4,CASSPEDNEQFF,TGTGCCAGCAGTCCCGAGGACAATGAGCAGTTCTTC
TRBJ2-2,.,.,TRBV5-1,CASSLAGTNTGELFF,TGCGCCAGCAGCTTGGCTGGGACAAACACCGGGGAGCTGTTTTTT
TRBJ1-5,.,.,TRBV12-3/TRBV12-4,CASSSRDTEPQHF,TGTGCCAGCAGTTCACGAGATACAGAGCCCCAGCATTTT
TRBJ2-3,.,.,TRBV28,CASSLSGTDTQYF,TGTGCCAGCAGTTTATCGGGGACAGATACGCAGTATTTT
TRBJ1-5,TRBD1,.,TRBV10-3,CAIKGASNQPQHF,TGTGCCATCAAGGGGGCTTCGAATCAGCCCCAGCATTTT
TRBJ2-1,.,.,TRBV12-3/TRBV12-4,CASSQGGGRLSFF,TGTGCCAGCAGCCAGGGGGGAGGTAGGTTGTCGTTCTTC
TRBJ1-2,.,.,TRBV18,CASSPLDSQAYGYTF,TGTGCCAGCTCACCTCTGGACAGCCAGGCCTATGGCTACACCTTC
TRBJ2-7,.,.,TRBV11-1,CASSLEGGFYEQYF,TGTGCCAGCAGCTTAGAAGGCGGTTTCTACGAGCAGTACTTC